Listed below are T cell receptor beta chains from one sample, sequenced in a study of T cell responses to AZD1222 COVID-19 vaccine. Sequenced by immunoSEQ multiplex PCR; TCRdb stores in-frame clones only, minus some. Here the sample spans 150,000 to 180,000 clones, about nine tenths being singletons. The sample here was peripheral blood, taken on day 0 of AZD1222 vaccination. These receptors all come from an adult in good health. CDR3s include the opening cysteine and the closing phenylalanine or tryptophan. The D gene is left open where the match is weak. The size field is filled for only some rows; it gives once, few, many or a size class.

D gene	V gene	J gene	clone size	CDR3 protein	CDR3 DNA
NA	TRBV6-5	TRBJ2-7	NA	CASTTRGGYEQYF	TGTGCCAGCACCACCCGCGGAGGCTACGAGCAGTACTTC
NA	TRBV20-1	TRBJ1-4	NA	CSARADEKLFF	TGCAGTGCTAGAGCAGATGAAAAACTGTTTTTT
NA	TRBV5-4	TRBJ2-5	NA	CASSRKDGTQETQYF	TGTGCCAGCAGCCGGAAGGATGGGACCCAAGAGACCCAGTACTTC
TRBD1	TRBV6-5	TRBJ2-7	NA	CASWDSFSYEQYF	TGTGCCAGCTGGGACAGCTTCTCCTACGAGCAGTACTTC
TRBD2	TRBV7-9	TRBJ2-1	NA	CASSPSGGAGKQFF	TGTGCCAGCAGCCCTAGCGGGGGGGCTGGGAAGCAGTTCTTC
NA	TRBV19	TRBJ1-6	NA	CASNPEWGSYNSPLHF	TGTGCCAGTAACCCTGAGTGGGGCTCCTATAATTCACCCCTCCACTTT
NA	TRBV7-7	TRBJ2-3	few	CASSLVSWSTQYF	TGTGCTAGCAGCTTAGTGTCCTGGAGTACGCAGTATTTT
NA	TRBV19	TRBJ1-5	NA	CASSLTGTNGGLQHF	TGTGCCAGTAGTCTCACCGGGACAAACGGGGGCCTACAGCATTTT
TRBD2	TRBV10-3	TRBJ2-1	NA	CAISDQRGGSEQFF	TGTGCCATCAGTGACCAGCGGGGGGGGTCTGAGCAGTTCTTC
NA	TRBV5-6	TRBJ2-5	NA	CASSLGAQQETQYF	TGTGCCAGCAGCTTGGGGGCCCAACAAGAGACCCAGTACTTC
NA	TRBV9	TRBJ1-6	NA	CASSSEGGGNSPLHF	TGTGCCAGCAGCTCAGAGGGGGGTGGAAATTCACCCCTCCACTTT
NA	TRBV6-5	TRBJ1-6	NA	CASSYEVSYNSPLHF	TGTGCCAGCAGTTACGAGGTATCCTATAATTCACCCCTCCACTTT
NA	TRBV7-2	TRBJ2-7	NA	CASSLARGGSSYEQYF	TGTGCCAGCAGCTTAGCGCGAGGAGGAAGCTCCTACGAGCAGTACTTC
NA	TRBV7-2	TRBJ1-1	NA	CASSLWGGVNTEAFF	TGTGCCAGCAGCTTGTGGGGAGGGGTGAACACTGAAGCTTTCTTT
NA	TRBV7-2	TRBJ1-2	NA	CASSSREGGGYTF	TGTGCCAGCAGCTCTAGGGAGGGAGGGGGCTACACCTTC
NA	TRBV27	TRBJ2-7	few	CASSPSDLGGSYEQYF	TGTGCCAGCAGTCCCTCGGACCTCGGCGGCTCCTACGAGCAGTACTTC
NA	TRBV2	TRBJ1-5	NA	CASSWSLNRAEQPQHF	TGTGCCAGCAGCTGGAGTCTGAACAGGGCGGAACAGCCCCAGCATTTT
NA	TRBV3-1/TRBV3-2	TRBJ2-7	NA	CASRLPLLASYEQYF	TGTGCCAGCCGCCTCCCCCTGCTAGCCTCCTACGAGCAGTACTTC
TRBD1	TRBV5-1	TRBJ2-7	few	CASSGGQGGYEQYF	TGCGCCAGCAGCGGCGGACAGGGTGGGTACGAGCAGTACTTC
NA	TRBV7-2	TRBJ1-6	NA	CASSLLSNSPLHF	TGTGCCAGCAGCTTACTCAGTAATTCACCCCTCCACTTT
TRBD1	TRBV7-8	TRBJ2-7	NA	CASRQTGSSYEQYF	TGTGCCAGCAGGCAGACAGGGAGCTCCTACGAGCAGTACTTC
TRBD1	TRBV5-6	TRBJ1-4	once	CASSLAGGKEKLFF	TGTGCCAGCAGCTTGGCAGGGGGTAAGGAAAAACTGTTTTTT
NA	TRBV28	TRBJ1-5	NA	CASSTPGEGYSNQPQHF	TGTGCCAGCAGTACACCAGGGGAAGGATATAGCAATCAGCCCCAGCATTTT
NA	TRBV18	TRBJ1-1	NA	CASSPNSDGTEAFF	TGTGCCAGCTCACCTAACAGTGATGGCACTGAAGCTTTCTTT
TRBD1	TRBV19	TRBJ1-2	NA	CASSKGDRDGGYTF	TGTGCCAGTAGTAAAGGAGACAGGGACGGCGGCTACACCTTC
NA	TRBV7-2	TRBJ2-7	few	CASSLSSYEQYF	TGTGCCAGCAGCTTAAGCTCCTACGAGCAGTACTTC
NA	TRBV6-2/TRBV6-3	TRBJ1-6	NA	CASSYSNDPRTLHF	TGTGCCAGCAGTTACTCGAATGACCCTCGAACCCTCCACTTT
NA	TRBV6-2/TRBV6-3	TRBJ2-5	few	CASSRLEAETQYF	TGTGCCAGCAGCAGACTAGAGGCAGAGACCCAGTACTTC
NA	TRBV9	TRBJ2-3	few	CASSRFPDSTDTQYF	TGTGCCAGCAGCCGTTTCCCAGACAGCACAGATACGCAGTATTTT
NA	TRBV19	TRBJ1-4	NA	CASSFAGHANEKLFF	TGTGCCAGTAGTTTCGCGGGACACGCTAATGAAAAACTGTTTTTT
NA	TRBV5-4	TRBJ2-7	NA	CASSSSSYEQYF	TGTGCCAGCAGCTCTAGCTCCTACGAGCAGTACTTC
TRBD1	TRBV6-6	TRBJ2-7	NA	CASSKGQTQKTYEQYF	TGTGCCAGCAGTAAGGGACAGACCCAAAAAACCTACGAGCAGTACTTC
NA	TRBV5-1	TRBJ2-5	NA	CASSLGRSGAGMGQETQYF	TGCGCCAGCAGCTTGGGAAGGTCGGGAGCAGGGATGGGCCAAGAGACCCAGTACTTC
NA	TRBV19	TRBJ1-5	NA	CASTRGNSNQPQHF	TGTGCCAGTACACGTGGGAATAGCAATCAGCCCCAGCATTTT
TRBD2	TRBV4-2	TRBJ2-1	NA	CASSQRTSGGDLFF	TGTGCCAGCAGCCAAAGGACTAGCGGGGGGGATTTGTTCTTC
TRBD1	TRBV5-4	TRBJ2-1	NA	CASSLGGQGYNEQFF	TGTGCCAGCAGCTTGGGCGGACAGGGATACAATGAGCAGTTCTTC
NA	TRBV18	TRBJ2-1	NA	CASSLVLGDEQFF	TGTGCCAGCTCCCTCGTGTTGGGGGATGAGCAGTTCTTC
NA	TRBV7-2	TRBJ2-3	NA	CASSSTDTQYF	TGTGCCAGCAGTTCAACAGATACGCAGTATTTT
NA	TRBV18	TRBJ2-2	once	CASSRSGAQNTGELFF	TGTGCCAGCTCACGATCCGGGGCCCAGAACACCGGGGAGCTGTTTTTT
NA	TRBV3-1/TRBV3-2	TRBJ2-1	NA	CASSQGLVSRYNEQFF	TGTGCCAGCAGCCAAGGACTAGTATCTAGGTACAATGAGCAGTTCTTC
NA	TRBV14	TRBJ1-2	NA	CASSQDLRGSRGYTF	TGTGCCAGCAGCCAAGATCTTCGTGGCAGCAGAGGCTACACCTTC
TRBD1	TRBV20-1	TRBJ2-7	NA	CSASPGTGPYEQYF	TGCAGTGCTAGTCCCGGGACAGGGCCCTACGAGCAGTACTTC
NA	TRBV14	TRBJ1-1	NA	CASSPLGVNTEAFF	TGTGCCAGCAGCCCACTTGGAGTGAACACTGAAGCTTTCTTT
NA	TRBV13	TRBJ2-7	NA	CASSSGHYSYEQYF	TGTGCCAGCAGCTCGGGACACTACTCCTACGAGCAGTACTTC
NA	TRBV19	TRBJ2-3	NA	CASSIGPITDTQYF	TGTGCCAGTAGTATAGGGCCGATCACAGATACGCAGTATTTT
NA	TRBV12-3/TRBV12-4	TRBJ2-1	NA	CASSSYNEQFF	TGTGCCAGCAGTTCCTACAATGAGCAGTTCTTC
NA	TRBV14	TRBJ2-7	NA	CASSHLQTARTYEQYF	TGTGCCAGCAGCCACCTACAGACGGCCAGGACCTACGAGCAGTACTTC
TRBD2	TRBV15	TRBJ2-3	NA	CATSATSGGADTQYF	TGTGCCACCAGCGCAACTAGCGGGGGGGCAGATACGCAGTATTTT
NA	TRBV4-3	TRBJ2-1	NA	CASSQGVKDYNEQFF	TGCGCCAGCAGCCAAGGGGTGAAGGACTACAATGAGCAGTTCTTC
NA	TRBV2	TRBJ2-3	NA	CASSPWGDPTDTQYF	TGTGCCAGCAGTCCCTGGGGGGACCCAACGGATACGCAGTATTTT
NA	TRBV18	TRBJ1-1	NA	CASSPHTNTEAFF	TGTGCCAGCTCACCGCACACGAACACTGAAGCTTTCTTT
TRBD1	TRBV5-1	TRBJ2-7	NA	CASSIPGTVQEQYF	TGCGCCAGCAGCATTCCCGGGACAGTACAAGAGCAGTACTTC
TRBD2	TRBV7-3	TRBJ2-5	NA	CASTPGLASETQYF	TGTGCCAGCACTCCGGGACTAGCATCAGAGACCCAGTACTTC
TRBD1	TRBV3-1/TRBV3-2	TRBJ1-6	NA	CASSQDTTGRGPLHF	TGTGCCAGCAGCCAAGATACGACAGGGCGGGGACCCCTCCACTTT
NA	TRBV5-6	TRBJ2-7	NA	CASSLYNKLSTSGEQYF	TGTGCCAGCAGCTTGTACAATAAGCTATCGACATCAGGCGAGCAGTACTTC
NA	TRBV5-4	TRBJ2-2	NA	CASSLPGTHPGELFF	TGTGCCAGCAGCCTTCCTGGGACCCACCCCGGGGAGCTGTTTTTT
TRBD1	TRBV6-4	TRBJ1-5	NA	CASSEGQGNQPQHF	TGTGCCAGCAGTGAGGGACAGGGCAATCAGCCCCAGCATTTT